Listed below are T cell receptor beta chains from one sample, sequenced in a study of siplizumab effects on memory and regulatory T cells. Libraries were prepared by immunoSEQ multiplex PCR; TCRdb keeps only in-frame clonotypes and omits some of them. The data contain 37,000 or so clones, about 89% of them singletons. Sequencing was done on a sample of naive CD4+ T cells sorted from blood. The receptors originated from a human donor in good health. The CDR3 runs from the conserved cysteine through the conserved F or W. Each record gives: J gene, V gene, clone size, D gene, CDR3 protein, CDR3 DNA. A D gene is named only where the DNA matches it firmly. Only part of the rows carry a size: once, few, many, or a class if the clone is expanded.

J: TRBJ2-5; V: TRBV5-1; size: -; D: -; CDR3: CASSFSGLRETQYF; DNA: TGCGCCAGCAGCTTTTCCGGATTGAGAGAGACCCAGTACTTC
J: TRBJ1-1; V: TRBV6-1; size: -; D: -; CDR3: CASSEVRQRGTEAFF; DNA: TGTGCCAGCAGTGAAGTCAGACAGAGGGGCACTGAAGCTTTCTTT
J: TRBJ2-7; V: TRBV18; size: once; D: -; CDR3: CASSPQETYEQYF; DNA: TGTGCCAGCTCACCACAGGAGACCTACGAGCAGTACTTC
J: TRBJ2-7; V: TRBV5-6; size: -; D: TRBD2; CDR3: CASRLAGGLFEQYF; DNA: TGTGCCAGCAGACTAGCGGGAGGGCTCTTCGAGCAGTACTTC
J: TRBJ2-7; V: TRBV2; size: -; D: TRBD2; CDR3: CASRNLAGGDEQYF; DNA: TGTGCCAGCAGAAACCTAGCGGGAGGGGACGAGCAGTACTTC
J: TRBJ1-1; V: TRBV7-9; size: -; D: -; CDR3: CASSLPGVGGSFF; DNA: TGTGCCAGCAGCTTACCCGGGGTGGGTGGGTCTTTCTTT
J: TRBJ1-1; V: TRBV2; size: -; D: TRBD1; CDR3: CASSANRGMNTEAFF; DNA: TGTGCCAGCAGTGCTAACAGGGGGATGAACACTGAAGCTTTCTTT
J: TRBJ2-7; V: TRBV7-2; size: -; D: -; CDR3: CASSALTGFGATYDQEQYF; DNA: TGTGCCAGCAGCGCGCTGACAGGTTTTGGGGCAACCTACGATCAGGAGCAGTACTTC
J: TRBJ1-5; V: TRBV10-1; size: -; D: TRBD1; CDR3: CASSESKGGWPQHF; DNA: TGCGCCAGCAGTGAGTCCAAAGGGGGCTGGCCCCAGCATTTT
J: TRBJ2-5; V: TRBV5-4; size: -; D: -; CDR3: CASRTASQETQYF; DNA: TGTGCCAGCAGGACAGCTAGTCAAGAGACCCAGTACTTC
J: TRBJ1-1; V: TRBV7-9; size: -; D: -; CDR3: CASSRGRVLSRGTEAFF; DNA: TGTGCCAGCAGCAGGGGCAGGGTACTAAGTAGGGGCACTGAAGCTTTCTTT
J: TRBJ2-1; V: TRBV9; size: -; D: -; CDR3: CASSGMDLSYNEQFF; DNA: TGTGCCAGCAGCGGAATGGACTTATCCTACAATGAGCAGTTCTTC
J: TRBJ1-1; V: TRBV5-1; size: -; D: -; CDR3: CASSLVPGVPNTEAFF; DNA: TGCGCCAGCAGCTTGGTGCCAGGGGTCCCGAACACTGAAGCTTTCTTT
J: TRBJ2-1; V: TRBV4-1; size: -; D: TRBD2; CDR3: CASSFPSGRGEQFF; DNA: TGCGCCAGCAGCTTCCCTAGCGGGAGAGGTGAGCAGTTCTTC
J: TRBJ2-2; V: TRBV7-9; size: -; D: TRBD1; CDR3: CASSWTGAGELFF; DNA: TGTGCCAGCAGTTGGACAGGGGCCGGGGAGCTGTTTTTT
J: TRBJ2-7; V: TRBV7-9; size: -; D: TRBD1; CDR3: CASSRPGQGHEQYF; DNA: TGTGCCAGCAGCCGACCTGGACAGGGTCACGAGCAGTACTTC
J: TRBJ2-3; V: TRBV7-3; size: -; D: TRBD1; CDR3: CASSRDRGPDTQYF; DNA: TGTGCCAGCAGCCGGGACAGGGGTCCAGATACGCAGTATTTT
J: TRBJ2-3; V: TRBV6-5; size: -; D: TRBD2; CDR3: CASTSGSPTDTQYF; DNA: TGTGCCAGCACTAGCGGGAGCCCCACAGATACGCAGTATTTT
J: TRBJ1-1; V: TRBV30; size: -; D: -; CDR3: CAWSVPGLMAFF; DNA: TGTGCCTGGAGTGTACCCGGCCTGATGGCTTTCTTT
J: TRBJ2-5; V: TRBV2; size: -; D: TRBD2; CDR3: CASGRLAGGETQYF; DNA: TGTGCCAGCGGCCGACTAGCGGGAGGGGAGACCCAGTACTTC
J: TRBJ2-7; V: TRBV11-3; size: -; D: TRBD2; CDR3: CASSLDGASGSYEQYF; DNA: TGTGCCAGCAGCTTAGACGGGGCTAGCGGATCCTACGAGCAGTACTTC
J: TRBJ2-5; V: TRBV5-1; size: -; D: TRBD1; CDR3: CASSITGGETQYF; DNA: TGCGCCAGCAGTATAACAGGGGGGGAGACCCAGTACTTC
J: TRBJ2-3; V: TRBV19; size: -; D: TRBD2; CDR3: CASRTSGITDTQYF; DNA: TGTGCCAGTAGGACTAGCGGGATCACAGATACGCAGTATTTT
J: TRBJ2-7; V: TRBV19; size: -; D: TRBD2; CDR3: CASSDPGLLYEQYF; DNA: TGTGCCAGTAGTGATCCGGGACTACTCTACGAGCAGTACTTC
J: TRBJ2-7; V: TRBV4-1; size: -; D: TRBD1; CDR3: CASSQDQGARNSYEQYF; DNA: TGCGCCAGCAGCCAAGATCAGGGGGCGCGAAACTCCTACGAGCAGTACTTC
J: TRBJ2-2; V: TRBV9; size: -; D: -; CDR3: CASSVGQGKGLTGELFF; DNA: TGTGCCAGCAGCGTAGGGCAGGGGAAGGGTCTCACCGGGGAGCTGTTTTTT
J: TRBJ2-1; V: TRBV5-8; size: once; D: TRBD2; CDR3: CASSHSGTSGNNEQFF; DNA: TGTGCCAGCAGCCACTCCGGTACTAGCGGGAACAATGAGCAGTTCTTC
J: TRBJ2-5; V: TRBV5-1; size: -; D: -; CDR3: CASSLGGEETQYF; DNA: TGCGCCAGCAGCTTGGGAGGGGAAGAGACCCAGTACTTC